This T cell receptor beta chain is drawn from a study of post-analysis software for immune sequencing data. The wider study: Included among the disease courses, which were recorded for the cohort, were relapsing-remitting, secondary progressive and progressive-relapsing multiple sclerosis.

Included in the TCR beta cDNA libraries were unique molecular identifiers. A population of roughly 0.85 to 10 million T cells gave rise to about 500,000 cDNA molecules. TCRdb passed the PCR reads through MiXCR, listing each CDR3 protein once. This table has around 710,000 distinct CDR3 sequences, about 45% appearing once. In regard to this clonotype: Antigen: not known.

Findings and limits, study-wide: There were five TRBV segments more frequent in patients than controls, and TRBV5-6, TRBV5-1 and TRBV20-1 were among them. The F measure placed samples prepared in the same batch into strongly shared clusters.

CDR1 and CDR2 (germline): ENHRY, SYGVKD. The CDR3 is 14 amino acids. Sequencing input: blood. This rearrangement joins TRBV10-3 to TRBJ2-4; weak D call: TRBD1 (5 bases). The J call may be incorrect, as the DNA end agrees better with TRBJ2-5. The TCR sequence derives from a girl aged 5 to 17 with multiple sclerosis. CDR3 nucleotides: TGTGCCATCTCGGCCGACAGCTCCCAAGAGACCCAGTACTTC. Translation: CAISADSSQETQYF.